This entry concerns a single T cell receptor (beta chain). The length of the CDR3 is 14 residues. The germline V and J ends were trimmed by 2 bases and 1 base, with 9 bases remaining between them. Per germline, CDR1 GTSNPN and CDR2 SVGIG (reference sequence). These data are taken from a study of cytomegalovirus exposure and HLA in healthy donors. 60 Vbeta and 13 Jbeta primers were used in PCR. Libraries were prepared by immunoSEQ multiplex PCR; TCRdb keeps only in-frame clonotypes and omits some of them. This table has approximately 99,000 clones, 79% appearing once. The receptor was derived from a male donor in good health and CMV-seropositive. The chain uses TRBV30 and TRBJ1-5; D ambiguous. The sample comprised PBMCs. The CDR3 is CAWSLTVSNQPQHF. The CDR3 DNA reads TGTGCCTGGAGTCTGACTGTGAGCAATCAGCCCCAGCATTTT.